The T cell receptor beta chain under discussion was sequenced for a study of shared clonotypes between healthy human individuals. The healthy adult donors were HIV-negative and reported no recent acute infections or vaccinations. The CDR3 spans 19 residues. The J segment lost 0 bases and the V segment lost 0 bases, leaving 10 bases of the junction unmatched. CDR1 and CDR2 from the germline V gene are SGHRS and YFSETQ. Assay used: immunoSEQ multiplex PCR; TCRdb lists only in-frame clones, some missing. The sample lists approximately 400,000 clones; about 96% were seen once. This rearrangement joins TRBV5-1 to TRBJ2-2; 8 bases line up with TRBD2. This receptor was obtained from a man aged 25 to 40 in good health. The sample was memory CD8+ T cells sorted from blood. Subset denoted: CD45RO+ cells pooled with CCR7-negative TemRA cells. The chain's CDR3 is CASSLAVQAAGANTGELFF. DNA of the CDR3: TGCGCCAGCAGCTTGGCCGTCCAAGCAGCGGGAGCGAACACCGGGGAGCTGTTTTTT.